Listed below are T cell receptor beta chains from one sample, sequenced in a study of cytomegalovirus exposure and HLA in healthy donors. The data were produced by immunoSEQ multiplex PCR, yet TCRdb's version contains in-frame clones alone and is incomplete. The sample comprises 100,000 to 150,000 clones, around 75% of which are singletons, and approximately 9.6% rests with the top ten. Sample: PBMCs. These receptors all stem from a woman aged 50 to 65 in good health and CMV-seropositive. Both conserved end residues are part of each CDR3. A D gene is named only where the DNA matches it firmly. Not every row has a clone size; where given, it reads once, few, many or a size class.

cdr3_nt cdr3_aa d_call v_call clone_size j_call
TGTGCCAGCGTAGTCGCGAACACCGGGGAGCTGTTTTTT CASVVANTGELFF - TRBV6-1 - TRBJ2-2
TGTGCTAGCAGCTCCTGGGCTAGCGGAAACAATGAGCAGTTCTTC CASSSWASGNNEQFF TRBD2 TRBV7-7 - TRBJ2-1
TGTGCCAGCAGCCCCCTGTCCCAGGTTTCGCTGTTTTTT CASSPLSQVSLFF - TRBV11-3 - TRBJ2-2
TGCGCCAGCAGCCAACAGGACAGGGGTCGTTACAATGAGCAGTTCTTC CASSQQDRGRYNEQFF TRBD1 TRBV4-3 few TRBJ2-1
TGTGCCAGCAGTGAGTTCGTTTACTCTGGAAACACCATATATTTT CASSEFVYSGNTIYF - TRBV25-1 few TRBJ1-3
TGTGCCAGCAGTTTCTCGGGAGATACGCAGTATTTT CASSFSGDTQYF - TRBV27 - TRBJ2-3
TGTGCCAGCACTAGAAACACCGGGGAGCTGTTTTTT CASTRNTGELFF - TRBV2 - TRBJ2-2
TGTGCCAGCCCTATGGGACAGAGCTCTGGAAACACCATATATTTT CASPMGQSSGNTIYF TRBD1 TRBV25-1 few TRBJ1-3
TGCAGCGTTGAGGCAGGGGGAGAAAAACTGTTTTTT CSVEAGGEKLFF TRBD1 TRBV29-1 - TRBJ1-4
TGTGCCAGCAGTGACTCGGGTAGCGGAAGCACCGGGGAGCTGTTTTTT CASSDSGSGSTGELFF - TRBV6-4 - TRBJ2-2
TGTGCCAGCAGCTTAGATACAGGGCCATTTGGCACTGAAGCTTTCTTT CASSLDTGPFGTEAFF - TRBV7-2 once TRBJ1-1
TGTGCCAGCAGGGACCCCGGACAGGGTTTAAGCGAGCAGTACTTC CASRDPGQGLSEQYF TRBD1 TRBV11-2 once TRBJ2-7
TGTGCCAGCTCACCGAGGGGGAGGGGGACTGAAGCTTTCTTT CASSPRGRGTEAFF - TRBV18 - TRBJ1-1
TGTGCCAGCAGTGTCTGGGGGCCTGGGGCCAACGTCCTGACTTTC CASSVWGPGANVLTF - TRBV2 - TRBJ2-6
TGTGCCAGCAGTGAGCAGGACTCCTATAATTCACCCCTCCACTTT CASSEQDSYNSPLHF - TRBV25-1 - TRBJ1-6
TGTGCCAGCAGCCCTCGACAGTTTGGGCAGCCCCAGCATTTT CASSPRQFGQPQHF - TRBV9 - TRBJ1-5
TGTGCCAGCAGCCCACAGGGGACTGAAGCTTTCTTT CASSPQGTEAFF TRBD1 TRBV7-9 - TRBJ1-1
TGTGCCAGTAGTATAGGACAGTCCAGTGGTGCTTTCTTT CASSIGQSSGAFF - TRBV19 once TRBJ1-1
TGCGCCAGCAGCTTCGGGACAGGGGGCTCGAGTAGCTATGGCTACACCTTC CASSFGTGGSSSYGYTF TRBD1 TRBV5-1 - TRBJ1-2
TGTGCCAGCAGCTTAGGTGTAGTATCTAACTATGGCTACACCTTC CASSLGVVSNYGYTF - TRBV7-2 - TRBJ1-2
TGTGCCAGCAGTCCCGCCGCGGGCCGGCCCCAGCATTTT CASSPAAGRPQHF - TRBV6-5 - TRBJ1-5
TGTGCCCTAAAGGGACAGCGGGACACTGAAGCTTTCTTT CALKGQRDTEAFF TRBD1 TRBV6-1 few TRBJ1-1
TGTGCCAGCAAAACCGCGGGACAGGCTGGCTATGGCTACACCTTC CASKTAGQAGYGYTF TRBD1 TRBV7-2 - TRBJ1-2
TGTGCCAGCAGCTTAGCGGAGGGACCAAACTACGAGCAGTACTTC CASSLAEGPNYEQYF - TRBV7-6 once TRBJ2-7
TGCGCCAGCAGCCAAGAACAGGGGGGACATACTGAAGCTTTCTTT CASSQEQGGHTEAFF TRBD1 TRBV4-1 few TRBJ1-1
TGTGCCAGCAGCCCACGGGAAGTTGAAGCTTTCTTT CASSPREVEAFF - TRBV7-9 - TRBJ1-1
TGTGCCAGCTCCGGGACAGGGGGACACTATGGCTACACCTTC CASSGTGGHYGYTF TRBD1 TRBV2 - TRBJ1-2
TGTGCCAGCAGAAGACTAGCGGGAGCGGTCGATGAGCAGTTCTTC CASRRLAGAVDEQFF TRBD2 TRBV2 - TRBJ2-1
TGCGCCAGCAGCCAATACAGGGGGGATCCGCCCCAGCATTTT CASSQYRGDPPQHF TRBD1 TRBV4-3 - TRBJ1-5
TGTGCCAGCAGGACAGGGTCGGTTTTTCATGGCTACACCTTC CASRTGSVFHGYTF TRBD1 TRBV6-5 - TRBJ1-2
TGTGCCATCAGTGTAGACACCCTGAACACTGAAGCTTTCTTT CAISVDTLNTEAFF - TRBV10-3 few TRBJ1-1
TGTGCCAGCTCCCCGCTTAGCGGGGGGCAGGCAGATACGCAGTATTTT CASSPLSGGQADTQYF TRBD2 TRBV18 - TRBJ2-3
TGCGCCAGCAGCCCCCGGGATCCCTGGGGCGAGCAGTACTTC CASSPRDPWGEQYF - TRBV5-1 few TRBJ2-7
TGTGCCAGCAGTCTGCGGGACTATGGCTACACCTTC CASSLRDYGYTF - TRBV28 - TRBJ1-2
TGCGCCAGCAGAACTATTTCGGGCGGGCATGAGCAGTTCTTC CASRTISGGHEQFF - TRBV5-1 - TRBJ2-1
TGTGCCAGCAGTGGAGACAGAAGTCGTGGATTTTCCTACGAGCAGTACTTC CASSGDRSRGFSYEQYF - TRBV6-1 few TRBJ2-7
TGTGCCAGCAGTTCGACCCGCTCAGGGGTCTATGGCTACACCTTC CASSSTRSGVYGYTF - TRBV6-6 - TRBJ1-2
TGTGCCAGCAGCTTAGGTCAAATTAACGGTGATACGCAGTATTTT CASSLGQINGDTQYF - TRBV7-2 once TRBJ2-3